This TCR beta chain is drawn from a study of cytomegalovirus exposure and HLA in healthy donors. Study-level points and caveats: Researchers catalogued roughly 150 TCR beta chains as cytomegalovirus-associated. Equally common other TCR beta chains were less clonally expanded than HLA-associated ones, a later analysis found.

CDR3 length equals 14 residues. The V segment lost 2 bases and the J segment 6 bases; nucleotides outside the gene matches: 5. In germline, CDR1 is SGHTA, CDR2 FQGNSA. The primer mix had 60 Vbeta and 13 Jbeta primers. Method: immunoSEQ multiplex PCR; TCRdb's copy keeps in-frame clones and lacks some. The profile covers some 150,000 clones, with 82% appearing a single time and over 8.5% taken by the ten largest. This clone was recorded once. The antigen is unknown. This TCR was recovered from a man over 45 in good health and CMV-seropositive. The rearrangement uses TRBV7-2 and TRBJ1-2; 8 bases align to TRBD1. Sequencing was carried out using PBMCs. The CDR3 bases are TGTGCCAGCAGCTTAATGACAGGGGCCCATGGCTACACCTTC. Translation gives CASSLMTGAHGYTF.